The 30 T cell receptor beta chains in this list originate from one sample, sequenced in a study of T-cell reconstitution after alpha-beta-depleted transplantation in children. Construction of the TCRbeta library involved unique molecular identifiers. One entry per CDR3 protein results from TCRdb running MiXCR on the PCR reads. The table records some 350,000 distinct CDR3 sequences, about 16% of them present only once. The specimen comprised PBMCs, mostly from graft donor cells, sampled 360 days after TCRalphabeta/CD19-depleted stem cell transplant. The source of these receptors is a male patient aged 2-15 years who had a stem cell transplant for acute lymphoblastic leukemia, so the T cells may come from the graft donor.

The sample holds a few counts of this clonotype. The V call is TRBV5-5, the J call TRBJ1-3, with D uncertain. The germline V and J ends were trimmed by 2 bases and 0 bases, with 12 bases remaining between them. CDR3 length: 16 residues. Germline V gene lookup returns CDR1 SGHKS and CDR2 YYEKEE (reference sequence). The DNA for the CDR3 is TGTGCCAGCAGCTTAACACAGAAGTACTCTGGAAACACCATATATTTT. Encoded protein: CASSLTQKYSGNTIYF.

This chain links TRBV4-1 with TRBJ2-1; possible D gene TRBD2, 5 bases. CDR1 is MGHRA, CDR2 YSYEKL, per germline. CDR3 length equals 16 residues. Trimming removed 0 bases from V and 2 bases from J, with 11 bases in between. CDR3 sequence: CASSQESTRAYNEQFF. DNA for the CDR3: TGCGCCAGCAGCCAAGAGTCAACTAGGGCCTACAATGAGCAGTTCTTC.

This clonotype showed up just a few times. This sequence joins TRBV4-3 and TRBJ1-1, with unresolved D. The germline gives CDR1 LGHNA, CDR2 YSLEER. Trimming took off 4 bases at V and 4 bases at J, with 10 bases between the two ends. The CDR3 covers 13 residues. Here the CDR3 reads CASSLSFFTEAFF. In DNA, the CDR3 is TGCGCCAGCAGCCTTTCGTTTTTCACTGAAGCTTTCTTT.

In its sample, this clonotype was seen a few times. The chain is built from TRBV28 and TRBJ2-7; 10 bases align to TRBD1. V lost 3 bases to trimming and J lost 7 bases; unmatched junction nucleotides: 6. The CDR3 consists of 14 residues. The V gene's germline CDR1 is MDHEN and CDR2 SYDVKM. CDR3 amino acids: CASSLADRGREQYF. The DNA of the CDR3 is TGTGCCAGCAGTTTGGCAGACAGGGGGCGGGAGCAGTACTTC.

The rearrangement uses TRBV29-1 and TRBJ2-5; no reliable D call. Germline-derived CDR1 and CDR2 are SQVTM and ANQGSEA. Trimming took off 4 bases at V and 0 bases at J, with 9 bases between the two ends. This CDR3 contains 13 residues. The CDR3 sequence: CSVVDGYQETQYF. As DNA, the CDR3 is TGCAGCGTTGTTGACGGGTACCAAGAGACCCAGTACTTC.

This chain connects TRBV12-3 or TRBV12-4 to TRBJ1-2; D remains unclear. CDR3 length: 13 residues. Trimming cost V 3 bases and J 8 bases, with 13 bases left between them. The CDR3 nucleotides are TGTGCCAGCAGTTTCGTTTACCACCGGGGCTACACCTTC. This encodes CASSFVYHRGYTF.

This clonotype has a handful of counts. This chain uses TRBV5-5 with TRBJ1-2; 7 nucleotides line up with TRBD1. V shed 3 bases, J shed 5 bases, and the junction held 10 bases outside the gene matches. CDR3 length: 15 residues. Germline CDR1 and CDR2: SGHKS and YYEKEE (reference sequence). This CDR3 reads CASSSFGQEIYGYTF. CDR3 nucleotides: TGTGCCAGCAGCTCTTTCGGACAGGAGATTTATGGCTACACCTTC.

This clonotype was found many times. The rearrangement joins TRBV5-8 to TRBJ2-3; D remains ambiguous. CDR3 length: 12 amino acids. With 1 base removed from V and 8 bases from J, the gap between germline ends came to 8 bases. Looked up from germline, CDR1 is SGHTS and CDR2 is YDEGEE. The CDR3 sequence: CASSLSGSTQYF. The CDR3 DNA is TGTGCCAGCAGCTTGTCTGGCAGTACGCAGTATTTT.

The chain carries TRBV28 and TRBJ2-2; tentative D call: TRBD2 (5 bases). The CDR3 runs to 15 residues. From germline, CDR1 is MDHEN and CDR2 SYDVKM. The germline V and J ends were trimmed by 5 bases and 3 bases, with 13 bases remaining between them. In DNA, the CDR3 is TGTGCCAGCAGTCCTTCAACTAGATACACCGGGGAGCTGTTTTTT. Encoded protein: CASSPSTRYTGELFF. Complete variable domain (other parts from reference TRBV28 and TRBJ2-2): DVKVTQSSRYLVKRTGEKVFLECVQDMDHENMFWYRQDPGLGLRLIYFSYDVKMKEKGDIPEGYSVSREKKERFSLILESASTNQTSMYLCASSPSTRYTGELFFGEGSRLTVL.

This clonotype has ten or more counts. The CDR3 coding sequence is TGTGCCAGCAGCGGGGCTCAGATGGAGCAGTTCTTC. Translation gives CASSGAQMEQFF. The V gene is TRBV9, the J gene TRBJ2-1; D gene unclear. Looked up from germline, CDR1 is SGDLS and CDR2 is YYNGEE. The germline V and J ends were trimmed by 3 bases and 10 bases, with 11 bases remaining between them. The CDR3 sequence is 12 residues long.

This clonotype was detected a few times. CDR3 bases: TGTGCCGTCACCCCCACAGGAAACTATGGCTACACCTTC. Amino acids: CAVTPTGNYGYTF. The chain is built from TRBV12-3 or TRBV12-4 and TRBJ1-2, with TRBD1 as a possible D gene (5 bases). V shed 11 bases and J shed 2 bases, with 15 bases lying between them. The CDR3 has 13 amino acids.

This clonotype was picked up a small number of times. The genes are TRBV20-1 and TRBJ2-1; D uncertain. V was shortened by 2 bases and J by 2 bases, with 19 bases between the two germline ends. From germline, CDR1 is DFQATT and CDR2 SNEGSKA (reference sequence). This CDR3 contains 17 residues. CDR3 in amino acids: CSARRPTSWIAYNEQFF. CDR3 bases: TGCAGTGCTAGACGCCCGACGAGTTGGATCGCCTACAATGAGCAGTTCTTC.

Only a few counts were recorded for this clonotype. A read error may account for a junction end that differs from germline. The J gene is TRBJ2-2, the V gene TRBV12-3 or TRBV12-4; possibly TRBD1 or TRBD2 for D (6 bases each). The CDR3 runs 15 residues. The chain's CDR3 is CATSINGGGTGELFF. The CDR3 DNA is TGTGCCACCAGTATTAACGGAGGGGGCACCGGGGAGCTGTTTTTT.

This clonotype has ten or more counts. The chain employs TRBV4-3 and TRBJ2-2; D unclear. V was clipped by 4 bases and J by 4 bases, with 13 bases between them. The CDR3 has 15 amino acids. CDR1 is LGHNA and CDR2 is YSLEER in the germline V gene. The chain's CDR3 is CASSPHLLSTGELFF. The CDR3 nucleotides read TGCGCCAGCAGCCCTCACCTACTAAGCACCGGGGAGCTGTTTTTT.

V gene TRBV5-1 combines with J gene TRBJ2-3, with D possibly called TRBD1 or TRBD2 (5 bases each). V was cut by 4 bases and J by 3 bases, with 15 bases left in between. CDR1 and CDR2 from the germline V gene are SGHRS and YFSETQ. This CDR3 has 15 residues. The CDR3, as DNA: TGCGCCAGCAGCCGCACGGGCAGGGAGACAGATACGCAGTATTTT. Protein product: CASSRTGRETDTQYF.

This clonotype was seen a handful of times. The rearrangement joins TRBV11-1 to TRBJ2-2, with TRBD1 matching 8 bases. V lost 4 bases and J lost 3; bases outside the gene matches: 16. CDR3 length: 19 residues. The germline V gene has CDR1 SGHAT and CDR2 FQDESV (reference sequence). CDR3 amino acids: CASSSNGRGPGGHTGELFF. DNA of the CDR3: TGTGCCAGCAGCTCAAATGGTCGCGGGCCAGGGGGCCACACCGGGGAGCTGTTTTTT.

V usage is TRBV6-2 or TRBV6-3 and J usage is TRBJ2-2; D gene ambiguous. CDR1 is MNHEY, CDR2 SVGEGT, per germline. This CDR3 region has 15 residues. Deletions cut 0 bases from V and 6 bases from J, with 11 bases between. CDR3 sequence: CASSYSRVEAGELFF. CDR3 bases: TGTGCCAGCAGTTACTCTAGGGTCGAAGCCGGGGAGCTGTTTTTT.

This chain uses TRBV28 with TRBJ1-6; the match to TRBD1 covers 7 bases. V trimming: 5 bases; J trimming: 2 bases; junction bases outside the gene matches: 6. CDR1 is MDHEN and CDR2 is SYDVKM in the germline V gene. The CDR3 length is 16 residues. In nucleotides, the CDR3 is TGTGCCAGCAGTCTGCACAGGGGACCCTATAATTCACCCCTCCACTTT. It yields the protein CASSLHRGPYNSPLHF.

The J gene is TRBJ2-3, the V gene TRBV27; 10 bases are a match to TRBD2. There are 17 residues in the CDR3. Germline CDR1 reads MNHEY; CDR2 reads SMNVEV (reference sequence). V was pared by 3 bases and J by 4 bases, with 10 bases of the junction left unmatched. CDR3 DNA: TGTGCCAGCAGTTTGTGGGCTAGCGGGAGTTTGGCAGATACGCAGTATTTT. Its translation is CASSLWASGSLADTQYF.

As regards this clonotype: This could be a read error, since a much larger clone is one nucleotide away. The chain employs TRBV20-1 and TRBJ2-3; D perhaps matches TRBD2 (6 bases). Germline V gene lookup returns CDR1 DFQATT and CDR2 SNEGSKA (reference sequence). The CDR3 runs 17 residues. The CDR3 nucleotides read TGCAGTGCTAGACCCCTCCGGGAGAGCGCTCCCACAGGTACGCAGTATTTT. It encodes CSARPLRESAPTGTQYF.

Here the CDR3 DNA reads TGCAGTGCTAGAGATAGAGGGAGTGAGACCCAGTACTTC. Protein product: CSARDRGSETQYF. The chain carries TRBV20-1 and TRBJ2-5; D may be TRBD2 (5 bases). CDR1 is DFQATT and CDR2 is SNEGSKA in the germline V gene (reference sequence). Trimming took 0 bases from V and 5 from J, leaving 10 bases between them. This CDR3 has 13 residues.

This clonotype was observed many times. The V and J genes are TRBV29-1 and TRBJ1-5, with no clear D. In germline, CDR1 is SQVTM, CDR2 ANQGSEA. The CDR3 consists of 13 residues. Trimming took 6 bases from V and 0 from J, leaving 9 bases between them. CDR3 coding DNA: TGCAGCGTATCTATAGGTAGCAATCAGCCCCAGCATTTT. It is translated as CSVSIGSNQPQHF. The full variable domain, rest sourced from reference TRBV29-1 and TRBJ1-5, is SAVISQKPSRDICQRGTSLTIQCQVDSQVTMMFWYRQQPGQSLTLIATANQGSEATYESGFVIDKFPISRPNLTFSTLTVSNMSPEDSSIYLCSVSIGSNQPQHFGDGTRLSIL.

The genes are TRBV20-1 and TRBJ2-2; the D gene is possibly TRBD2 (7 bases). V dropped 0 bases and J dropped 4 bases, with 12 bases sitting between them. Germline CDR1 reads DFQATT; CDR2 reads SNEGSKA (reference sequence). The CDR3 has 15 residues. The CDR3: CSARDGGRGTGELFF. The DNA of the CDR3 is TGCAGTGCTAGAGACGGGGGGCGGGGCACCGGGGAGCTGTTTTTT.

The sample holds a few counts of this clonotype. The CDR3 sequence is CASSKARTGGWYGYTF. The CDR3 DNA sequence: TGTGCCAGCAGCAAAGCCCGGACAGGGGGCTGGTATGGCTACACCTTC. The rearrangement joins TRBV21-1 to TRBJ1-2; the DNA was not used to check the table's D call, TRBD1. TRBV21-1 is a documented pseudogene. This CDR3 is built from 16 residues.

This chain connects TRBV2 to TRBJ2-2; D gene uncertain. V was cut by 4 bases and J by 7 bases, with 10 bases left in between. This CDR3 region has 13 residues. Germline assignment: CDR1 SNHLY and CDR2 FYNNEI. CDR3 sequence reads: CASSAHLYGELFF. The CDR3 DNA reads as TGTGCCAGCAGTGCGCATCTTTACGGGGAGCTGTTTTTT.

J is TRBJ2-1 and V is TRBV6-4; D gene ambiguous. From germline, CDR1 is MRHNA and CDR2 SNTAGT. The length of the CDR3 is 15 residues. Trimming removed 8 bases from V and 4 bases from J, with 18 bases in between. In DNA, the CDR3 is TGTGCCAGCGCCGAGAGCGCATCACCTTACAATGAGCAGTTCTTC. This encodes CASAESASPYNEQFF.

A few counts support this clonotype. The chain carries TRBV5-1 and TRBJ2-5, with 7 bases matching TRBD1. V lost 2 bases and J lost 4; bases outside the gene matches: 5. CDR1 and CDR2 (germline): SGHRS, YFSETQ. The CDR3 covers 14 residues. In DNA, the CDR3 is TGCGCCAGCAGCTTTCAGGGGGTTGGAGAGACCCAGTACTTC. As protein: CASSFQGVGETQYF.

This clonotype was counted at least ten times. This chain joins TRBV7-9 and TRBJ2-3; tentative D call: TRBD1 (5 bases). Deletions cut 1 base from V and 0 bases from J, with 11 bases between. The germline gives CDR1 SEHNR, CDR2 FQNEAQ (reference sequence). The CDR3 runs to 16 residues. The CDR3 sequence: CASSLGDSPSTDTQYF. The CDR3 DNA follows: TGTGCCAGCAGCTTAGGAGACAGTCCTAGCACAGATACGCAGTATTTT.

The CDR3 reads CSARDRASGTYTDTQYF. CDR3 in DNA: TGCAGTGCTAGAGATCGGGCTAGCGGGACCTACACAGATACGCAGTATTTT. The rearrangement uses TRBV20-1 and TRBJ2-3, with 9 bases identical to TRBD2. This CDR3 comprises 17 residues. V was pared by 0 bases and J by 2 bases, with 9 bases of the junction left unmatched. From germline, CDR1 is DFQATT and CDR2 SNEGSKA (reference sequence).

This clonotype came up a few times. The CDR3 loop reads CASSFGRALETQYF. The CDR3 DNA reads TGTGCCAGCAGTTTTGGCAGGGCTTTGGAGACCCAGTACTTC. The rearrangement joins TRBV7-2 to TRBJ2-5, with D possibly being TRBD1 (5 bases). The CDR3 covers 14 residues. CDR1 is SGHTA and CDR2 is FQGNSA in the germline V gene. The V and J ends lost 6 bases and 5 bases respectively, with 16 bases between them.